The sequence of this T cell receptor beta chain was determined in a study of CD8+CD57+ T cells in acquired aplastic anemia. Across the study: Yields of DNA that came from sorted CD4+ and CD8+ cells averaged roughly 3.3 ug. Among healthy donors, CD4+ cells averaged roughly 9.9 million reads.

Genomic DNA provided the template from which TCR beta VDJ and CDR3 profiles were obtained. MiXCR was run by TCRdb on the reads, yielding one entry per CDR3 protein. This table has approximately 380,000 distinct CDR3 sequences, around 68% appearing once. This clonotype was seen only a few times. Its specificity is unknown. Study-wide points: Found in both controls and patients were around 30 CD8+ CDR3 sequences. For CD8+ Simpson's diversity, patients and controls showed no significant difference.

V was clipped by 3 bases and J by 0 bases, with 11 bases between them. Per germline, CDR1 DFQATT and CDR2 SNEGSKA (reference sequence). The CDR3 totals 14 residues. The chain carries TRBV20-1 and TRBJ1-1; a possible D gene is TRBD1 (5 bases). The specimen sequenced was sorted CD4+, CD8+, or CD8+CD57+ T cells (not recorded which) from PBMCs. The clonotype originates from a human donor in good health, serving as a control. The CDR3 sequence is CSARGRRLNTEAFF. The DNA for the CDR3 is TGCAGTGCTAGGGGACGAAGATTGAACACTGAAGCTTTCTTT.